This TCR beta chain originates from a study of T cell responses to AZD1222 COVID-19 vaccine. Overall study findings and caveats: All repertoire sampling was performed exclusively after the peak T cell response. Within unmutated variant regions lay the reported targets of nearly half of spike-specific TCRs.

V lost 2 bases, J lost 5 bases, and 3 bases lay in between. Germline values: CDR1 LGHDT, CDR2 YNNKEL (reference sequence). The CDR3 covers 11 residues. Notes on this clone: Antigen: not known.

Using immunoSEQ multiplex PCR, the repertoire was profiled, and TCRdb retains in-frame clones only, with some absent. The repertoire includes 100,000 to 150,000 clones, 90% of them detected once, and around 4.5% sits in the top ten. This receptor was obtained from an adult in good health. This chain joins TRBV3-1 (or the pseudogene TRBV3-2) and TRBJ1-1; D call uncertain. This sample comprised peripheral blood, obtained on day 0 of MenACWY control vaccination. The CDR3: CASSQLTEAFF. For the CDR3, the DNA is TGTGCCAGCAGCCAATTAACTGAAGCTTTCTTT.